This TCR beta chain was captured in a study of Graves' ophthalmopathy and Graves' hyperthyroidism. This clonotype has at least ten counts. V lost 5 bases and J lost 2, with 13 bases in between. Germline values: CDR1 SEHNR, CDR2 FQNEAQ (reference sequence). The CDR3 runs to 14 residues. Amplification targeted the TCR beta CDR3 regions, with RNA transcripts as the source material. Amplification began with first-round RT-PCR using HTBI primers, then second-round multiplex PCR was performed. TCRdb independently ran MiXCR on the multiplex PCR reads; one entry per CDR3 protein. The sample has 600,000 to 650,000 distinct CDR3 sequences; over 20% are singletons.

The chain combines TRBV7-9 with TRBJ2-7; D is possibly TRBD1 (5 bases). This TCR was sampled from a woman between 18 and 30 years old with stable Graves' hyperthyroidism. Some clones in this sample may be carry-over from other donors' samples. Sequencing was done on a sample of peripheral blood. Here the CDR3 reads CASSRDSFPYEQYF. The CDR3 DNA is TGTGCCAGCAGCAGAGACAGTTTTCCCTACGAGCAGTACTTC. The full variable domain, rest sourced from reference TRBV7-9 and TRBJ2-7, is DTGVSQNPRHKITKRGQNVTFRCDPISEHNRLYWYRQTLGQGPEFLTYFQNEAQLEKSRLLSDRFSAERPKGSFSTLEIQRTEQGDSAMYLCASSRDSFPYEQYFGPGTRLTVT.